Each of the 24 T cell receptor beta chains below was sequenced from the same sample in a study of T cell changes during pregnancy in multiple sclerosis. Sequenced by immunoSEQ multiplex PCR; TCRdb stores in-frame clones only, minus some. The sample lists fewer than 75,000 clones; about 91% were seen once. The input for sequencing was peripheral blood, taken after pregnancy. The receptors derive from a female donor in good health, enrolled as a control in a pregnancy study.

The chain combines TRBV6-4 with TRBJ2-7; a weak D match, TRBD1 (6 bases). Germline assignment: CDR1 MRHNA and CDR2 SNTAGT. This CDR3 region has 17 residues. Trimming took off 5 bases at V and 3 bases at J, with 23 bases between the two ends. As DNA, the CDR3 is TGTGCCAGCAGTCCATCGGGCCCCGACAGGTTGAACTACGAGCAGTACTTC. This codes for CASSPSGPDRLNYEQYF.

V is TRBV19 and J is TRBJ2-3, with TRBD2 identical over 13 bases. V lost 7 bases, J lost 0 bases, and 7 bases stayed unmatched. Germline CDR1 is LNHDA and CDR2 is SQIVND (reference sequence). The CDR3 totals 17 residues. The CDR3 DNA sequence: TGTGCCAGTAAACTAGCGGGGGGGCAACGGAGCACAGATACGCAGTATTTT. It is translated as CASKLAGGQRSTDTQYF.

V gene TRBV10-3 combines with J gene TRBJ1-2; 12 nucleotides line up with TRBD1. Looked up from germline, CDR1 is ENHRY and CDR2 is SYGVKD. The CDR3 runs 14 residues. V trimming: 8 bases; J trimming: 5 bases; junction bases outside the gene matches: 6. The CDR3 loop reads CAIGDRGRGYGYTF. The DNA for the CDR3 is TGTGCCATCGGGGACAGGGGGCGCGGGTATGGCTACACCTTC.

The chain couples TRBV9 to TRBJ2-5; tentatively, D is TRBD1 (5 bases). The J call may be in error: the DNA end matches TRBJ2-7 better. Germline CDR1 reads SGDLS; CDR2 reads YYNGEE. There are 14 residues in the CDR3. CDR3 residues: CASSVGGTPYEQYF. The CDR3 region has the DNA TGTGCCAGCAGCGTAGGGGGCACCCCCTACGAGCAGTACTTC.

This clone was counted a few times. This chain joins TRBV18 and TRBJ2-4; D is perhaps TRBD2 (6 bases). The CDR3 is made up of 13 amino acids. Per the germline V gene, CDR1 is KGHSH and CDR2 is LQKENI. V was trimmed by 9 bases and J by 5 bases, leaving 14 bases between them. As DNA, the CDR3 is TGTGCCAGTCTTGGGACTTTGCAAAACATTCAGTACTTC. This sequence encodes CASLGTLQNIQYF.

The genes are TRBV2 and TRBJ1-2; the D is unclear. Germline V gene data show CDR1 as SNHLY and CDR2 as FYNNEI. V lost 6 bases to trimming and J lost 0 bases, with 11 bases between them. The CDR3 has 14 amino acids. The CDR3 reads CASRRSTSNYGYTF. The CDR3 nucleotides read TGTGCCAGCAGACGATCTACCTCTAACTATGGCTACACCTTC.

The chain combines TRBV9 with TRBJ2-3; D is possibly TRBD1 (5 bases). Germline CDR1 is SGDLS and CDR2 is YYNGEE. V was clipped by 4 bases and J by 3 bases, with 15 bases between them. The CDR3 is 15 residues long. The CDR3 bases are TGTGCCAGCAGCATAAGGGGTGGGATAACAGATACGCAGTATTTT. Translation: CASSIRGGITDTQYF.

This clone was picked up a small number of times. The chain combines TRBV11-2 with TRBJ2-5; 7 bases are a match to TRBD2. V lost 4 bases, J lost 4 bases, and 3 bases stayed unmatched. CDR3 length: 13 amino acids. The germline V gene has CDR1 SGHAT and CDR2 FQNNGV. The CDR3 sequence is CASSSGLVETQYF. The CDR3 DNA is TGTGCCAGCAGCTCCGGACTAGTAGAGACCCAGTACTTC. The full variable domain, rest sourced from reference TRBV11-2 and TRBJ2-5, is EAGVAQSPRYKIIEKRQSVAFWCNPISGHATLYWYQQILGQGPKLLIQFQNNGVVDDSQLPKDRFSAERLKGVDSTLKIQPAKLEDSAVYLCASSSGLVETQYFGPGTRLLVL.

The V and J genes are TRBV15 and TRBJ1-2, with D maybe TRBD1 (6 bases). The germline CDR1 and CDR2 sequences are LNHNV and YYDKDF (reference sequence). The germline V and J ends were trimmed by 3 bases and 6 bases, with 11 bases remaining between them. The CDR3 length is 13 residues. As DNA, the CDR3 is TGTGCCACCAGCAGCTTCAGGGGAAATGGCTACACCTTC. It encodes CATSSFRGNGYTF.

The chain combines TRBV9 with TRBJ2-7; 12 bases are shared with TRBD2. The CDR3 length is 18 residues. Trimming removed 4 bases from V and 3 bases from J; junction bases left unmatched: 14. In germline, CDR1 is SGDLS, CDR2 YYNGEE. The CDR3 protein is CASSPRLAGDPFLYEQYF. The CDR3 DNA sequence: TGTGCCAGCAGCCCTAGACTAGCGGGAGATCCCTTCCTCTACGAGCAGTACTTC.

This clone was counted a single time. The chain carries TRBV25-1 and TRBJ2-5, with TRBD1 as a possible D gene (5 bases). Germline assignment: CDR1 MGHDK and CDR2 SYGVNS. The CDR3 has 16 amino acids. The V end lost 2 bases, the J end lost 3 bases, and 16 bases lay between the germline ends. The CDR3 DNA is TGTGCCAGCAGTGAAAACCCCGGCAGGGCCGAAGAGACCCAGTACTTC. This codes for CASSENPGRAEETQYF.

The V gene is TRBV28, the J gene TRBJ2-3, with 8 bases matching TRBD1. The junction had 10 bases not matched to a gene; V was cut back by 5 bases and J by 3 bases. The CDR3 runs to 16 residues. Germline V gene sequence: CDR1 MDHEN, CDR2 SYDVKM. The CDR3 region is CASSPLTGAFTDTQYF. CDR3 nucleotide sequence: TGTGCCAGCAGTCCACTGACAGGGGCTTTTACAGATACGCAGTATTTT.

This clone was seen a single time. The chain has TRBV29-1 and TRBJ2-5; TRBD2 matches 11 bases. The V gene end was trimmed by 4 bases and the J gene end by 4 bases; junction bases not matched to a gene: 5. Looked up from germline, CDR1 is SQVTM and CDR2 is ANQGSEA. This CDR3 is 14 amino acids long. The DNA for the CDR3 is TGCAGCGTTGGGAGACTAGCGGGGCGAGAGACCCAGTACTTC. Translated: CSVGRLAGRETQYF. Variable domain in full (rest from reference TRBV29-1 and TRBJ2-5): SAVISQKPSRDICQRGTSLTIQCQVDSQVTMMFWYRQQPGQSLTLIATANQGSEATYESGFVIDKFPISRPNLTFSTLTVSNMSPEDSSIYLCSVGRLAGRETQYFGPGTRLLVL.

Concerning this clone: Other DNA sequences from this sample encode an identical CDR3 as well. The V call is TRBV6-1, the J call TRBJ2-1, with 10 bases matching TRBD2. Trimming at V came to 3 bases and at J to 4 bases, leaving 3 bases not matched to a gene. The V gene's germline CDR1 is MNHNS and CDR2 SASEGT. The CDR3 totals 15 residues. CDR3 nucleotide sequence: TGTGCCAGCAGTGAGGCAGCGGGAGGGTACAATGAGCAGTTCTTC. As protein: CASSEAAGGYNEQFF.

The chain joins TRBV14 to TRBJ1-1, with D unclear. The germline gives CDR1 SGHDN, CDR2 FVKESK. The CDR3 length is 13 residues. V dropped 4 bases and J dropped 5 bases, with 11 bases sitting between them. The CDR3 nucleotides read TGTGCCAGCAGCCCGTTGAGCGGGACTGAAGCTTTCTTT. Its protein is CASSPLSGTEAFF.

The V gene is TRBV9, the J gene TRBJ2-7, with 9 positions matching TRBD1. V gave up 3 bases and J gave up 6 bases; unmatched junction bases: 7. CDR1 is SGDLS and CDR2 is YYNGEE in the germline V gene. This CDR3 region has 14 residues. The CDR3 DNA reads TGTGCCAGCAGCGCTTTGGACAGGGGTGGCGAGCAGTACTTC. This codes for CASSALDRGGEQYF.

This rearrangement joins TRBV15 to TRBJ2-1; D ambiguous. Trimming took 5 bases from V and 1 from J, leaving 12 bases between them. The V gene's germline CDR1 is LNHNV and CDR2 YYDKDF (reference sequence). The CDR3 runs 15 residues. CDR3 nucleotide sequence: TGTGCCACCAGCTTCAAAAGCGCATCCTACAATGAGCAGTTCTTC. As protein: CATSFKSASYNEQFF. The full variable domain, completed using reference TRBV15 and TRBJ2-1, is DAMVIQNPRYQVTQFGKPVTLSCSQTLNHNVMYWYQQKSSQAPKLLFHYYDKDFNNEADTPDNFQSRRPNTSFCFLDIRSPGLGDTAMYLCATSFKSASYNEQFFGPGTRLTVL.

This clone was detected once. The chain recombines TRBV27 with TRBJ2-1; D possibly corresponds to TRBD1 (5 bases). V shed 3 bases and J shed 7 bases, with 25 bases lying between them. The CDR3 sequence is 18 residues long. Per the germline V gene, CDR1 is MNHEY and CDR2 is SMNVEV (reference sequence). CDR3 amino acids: CASSLNRFRSGYLNEQFF. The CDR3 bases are TGTGCCAGCAGTTTGAACAGGTTTAGGTCAGGATACTTAAATGAGCAGTTCTTC.

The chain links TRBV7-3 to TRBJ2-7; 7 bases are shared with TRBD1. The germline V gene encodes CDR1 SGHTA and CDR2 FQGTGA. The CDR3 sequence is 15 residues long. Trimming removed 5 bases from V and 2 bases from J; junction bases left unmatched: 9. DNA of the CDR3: TGTGCCAGCAGCCTCAACCCCGGGACAGCCTACGAGCAGTACTTC. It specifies CASSLNPGTAYEQYF.

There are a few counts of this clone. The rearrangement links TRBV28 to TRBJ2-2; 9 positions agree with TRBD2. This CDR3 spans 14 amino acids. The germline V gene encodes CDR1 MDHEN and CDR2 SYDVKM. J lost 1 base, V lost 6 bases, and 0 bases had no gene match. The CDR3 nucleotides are TGTGCCAGCAGGACTAGCGGGAACACCGGGGAGCTGTTTTTT. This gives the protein CASRTSGNTGELFF.

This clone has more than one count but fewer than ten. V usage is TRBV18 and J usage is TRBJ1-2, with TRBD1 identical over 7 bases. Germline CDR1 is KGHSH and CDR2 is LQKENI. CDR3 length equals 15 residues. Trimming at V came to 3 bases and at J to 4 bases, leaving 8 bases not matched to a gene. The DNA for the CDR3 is TGTGCCAGCTCACCTGGGCAGGGGGGCTCCTATGGCTACACCTTC. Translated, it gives CASSPGQGGSYGYTF.

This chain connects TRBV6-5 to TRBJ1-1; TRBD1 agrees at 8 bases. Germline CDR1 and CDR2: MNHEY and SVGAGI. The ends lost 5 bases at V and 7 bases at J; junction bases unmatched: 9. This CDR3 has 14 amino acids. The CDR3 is CASSPSDRGREAFF. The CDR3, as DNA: TGTGCCAGCAGTCCGAGCGACAGGGGCCGTGAAGCTTTCTTT.

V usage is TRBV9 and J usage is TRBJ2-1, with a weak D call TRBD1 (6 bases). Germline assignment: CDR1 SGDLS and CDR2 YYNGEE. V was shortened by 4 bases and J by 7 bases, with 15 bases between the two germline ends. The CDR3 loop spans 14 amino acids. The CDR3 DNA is TGTGCCAGCAGCCAAGGGGGATGGGGGAATGAGCAGTTCTTC. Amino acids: CASSQGGWGNEQFF. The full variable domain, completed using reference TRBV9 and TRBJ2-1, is DSGVTQTPKHLITATGQRVTLRCSPRSGDLSVYWYQQSLDQGLQFLIQYYNGEERAKGNILERFSAQQFPDLHSELNLSSLELGDSALYFCASSQGGWGNEQFFGPGTRLTVL.

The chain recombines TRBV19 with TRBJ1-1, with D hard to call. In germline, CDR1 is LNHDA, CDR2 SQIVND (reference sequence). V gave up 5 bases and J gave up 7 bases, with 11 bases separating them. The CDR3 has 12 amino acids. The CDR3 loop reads CASSFGRSEAFF. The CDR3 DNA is TGTGCCAGTAGTTTCGGGAGAAGTGAAGCTTTCTTT.